This T cell receptor beta chain came from a study of OX40 agonist ivuxolimab in advanced cancers. The assay was immunoSEQ multiplex PCR, and TCRdb's table has in-frame clones only and misses some. The sample records roughly 65,000 clones, over 80% being singletons. As concerns this clone: Its antigen remains unidentified.

CDR3 length: 13 amino acids. V shed 3 bases and J 8 bases; nucleotides not matched to a gene: 1. The germline CDR1 and CDR2 sequences are SGHNT and YENEEA. General observations from the study: Also showing low normalized T-cell clonal expansion were some of the nonresponders.

This clonotype originated in an adult with an advanced solid tumor such as melanoma, head and neck, liver or kidney cancer. Here the sequenced sample was CD4+ or CD8+ T cells sorted from blood, taken in a trial of the OX40 agonist ivuxolimab. J is TRBJ2-3 and V is TRBV11-3; TRBD2 agrees at 11 bases. CDR3: CASSFLAGGTQYF. The CDR3 nucleotides read TGTGCCAGCAGCTTCCTAGCGGGAGGTACGCAGTATTTT.